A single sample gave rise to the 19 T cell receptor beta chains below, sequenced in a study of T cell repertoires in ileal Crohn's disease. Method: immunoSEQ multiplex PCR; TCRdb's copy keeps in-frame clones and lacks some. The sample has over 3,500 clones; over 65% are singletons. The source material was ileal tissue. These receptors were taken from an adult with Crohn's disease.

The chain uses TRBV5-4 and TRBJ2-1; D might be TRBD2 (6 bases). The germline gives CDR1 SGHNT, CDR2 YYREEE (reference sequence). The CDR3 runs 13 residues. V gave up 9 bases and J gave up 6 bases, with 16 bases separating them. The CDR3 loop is CATLLADSNEQFF. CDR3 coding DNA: TGTGCCACCTTACTAGCCGACTCCAATGAGCAGTTCTTC.

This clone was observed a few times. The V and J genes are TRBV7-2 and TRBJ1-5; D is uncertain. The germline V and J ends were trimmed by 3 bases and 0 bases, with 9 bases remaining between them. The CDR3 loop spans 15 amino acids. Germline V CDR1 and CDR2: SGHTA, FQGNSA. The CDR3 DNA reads TGTGCCAGCAGCTTCGACATGTATAGCAATCAGCCCCAGCATTTT. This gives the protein CASSFDMYSNQPQHF.

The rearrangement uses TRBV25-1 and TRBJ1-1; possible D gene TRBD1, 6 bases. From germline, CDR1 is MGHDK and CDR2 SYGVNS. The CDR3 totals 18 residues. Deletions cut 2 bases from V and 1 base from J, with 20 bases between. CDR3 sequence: CASSEITWGGLGNTEAFF. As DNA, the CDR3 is TGTGCCAGCAGTGAAATCACCTGGGGGGGGCTGGGGAACACTGAAGCTTTCTTT.

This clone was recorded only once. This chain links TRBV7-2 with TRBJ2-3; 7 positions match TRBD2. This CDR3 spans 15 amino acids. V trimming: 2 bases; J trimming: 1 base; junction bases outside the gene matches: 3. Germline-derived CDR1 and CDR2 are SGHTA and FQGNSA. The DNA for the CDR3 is TGTGCCAGCAGCTTACAGGCGGGAGGCACAGATACGCAGTATTTT. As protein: CASSLQAGGTDTQYF.

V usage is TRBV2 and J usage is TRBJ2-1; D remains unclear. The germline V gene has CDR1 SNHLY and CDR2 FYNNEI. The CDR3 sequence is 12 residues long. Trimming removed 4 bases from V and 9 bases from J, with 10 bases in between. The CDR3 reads CASSGVGGEQFF. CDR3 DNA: TGTGCCAGCAGTGGTGTAGGCGGTGAGCAGTTCTTC.

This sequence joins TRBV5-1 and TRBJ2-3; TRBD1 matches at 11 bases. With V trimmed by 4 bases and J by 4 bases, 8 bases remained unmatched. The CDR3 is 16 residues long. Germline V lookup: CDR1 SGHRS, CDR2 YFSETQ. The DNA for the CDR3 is TGCGCCAGCAGCAGCGGACAGGGGGCGCAGGCAGATACGCAGTATTTT. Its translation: CASSSGQGAQADTQYF.

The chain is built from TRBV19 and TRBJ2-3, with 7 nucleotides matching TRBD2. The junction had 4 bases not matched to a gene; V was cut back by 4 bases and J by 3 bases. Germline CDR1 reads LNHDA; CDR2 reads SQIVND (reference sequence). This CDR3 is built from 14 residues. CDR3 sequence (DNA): TGTGCCAGTAGTAGGGGGGGTTGGACAGATACGCAGTATTTT. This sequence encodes CASSRGGWTDTQYF.

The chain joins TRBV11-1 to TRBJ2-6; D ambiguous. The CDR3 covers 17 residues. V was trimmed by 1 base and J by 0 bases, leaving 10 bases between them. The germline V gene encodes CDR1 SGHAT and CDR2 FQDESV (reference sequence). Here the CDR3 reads CASSLGLPSSGANVLTF. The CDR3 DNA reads TGTGCCAGCAGCTTAGGTCTCCCGTCCTCTGGGGCCAACGTCCTGACTTTC.

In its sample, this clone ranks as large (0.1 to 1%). The CDR3 DNA follows: TGTGCCAGCAGCTTAAGCTCAGGGGGTTATTCACCCCTCCACTTT. As protein: CASSLSSGGYSPLHF. V and J are TRBV11-2 and TRBJ1-6, with 7 bases identical to TRBD1. The CDR3 runs 15 residues. The germline CDR1 and CDR2 sequences are SGHAT and FQNNGV. J lost 8 bases, V lost 2 bases, and 6 bases had no gene match.

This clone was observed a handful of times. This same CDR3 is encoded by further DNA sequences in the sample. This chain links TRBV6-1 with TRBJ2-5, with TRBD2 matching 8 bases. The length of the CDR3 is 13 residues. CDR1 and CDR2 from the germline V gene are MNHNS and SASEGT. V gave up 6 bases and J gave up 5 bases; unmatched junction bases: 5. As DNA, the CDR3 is TGTGCCAGCAGCGGGAGGGCCGGGGAGACCCAGTACTTC. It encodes CASSGRAGETQYF.

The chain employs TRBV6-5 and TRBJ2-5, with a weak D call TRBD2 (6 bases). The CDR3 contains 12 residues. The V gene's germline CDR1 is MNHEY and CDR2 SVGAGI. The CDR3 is CATLGAGETQYF. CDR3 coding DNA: TGTGCGACCCTAGGAGCGGGAGAGACCCAGTACTTC.

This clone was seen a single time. The CDR3 DNA reads as TGTGCCAGCAGCTTAGCTGATCGGGCGGGAATTTCACCCCTCCACTTT. This sequence encodes CASSLADRAGISPLHF. The genes are TRBV7-8 and TRBJ1-6; D ambiguous. Germline CDR1 SGHVS, CDR2 FQNEAQ. The CDR3 contains 16 residues. The V and J ends lost 0 bases and 9 bases respectively, with 15 bases between them. Using reference TRBV7-8 and TRBJ1-6 for the parts outside the CDR3, the full variable domain is GAGVSQSPRYKVAKRGQDVALRCDPISGHVSLFWYQQALGQGPEFLTYFQNEAQLDKSGLPSDRFFAERPEGSVSTLKIQRTQQEDSAVYLCASSLADRAGISPLHFGNGTRLTVT.

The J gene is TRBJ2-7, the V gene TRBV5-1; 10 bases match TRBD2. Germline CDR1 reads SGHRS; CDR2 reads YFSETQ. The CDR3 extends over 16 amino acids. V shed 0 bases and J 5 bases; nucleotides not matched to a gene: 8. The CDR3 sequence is CASSLAPSGSNNEQYF. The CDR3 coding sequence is TGCGCCAGCAGCTTGGCGCCTAGCGGGAGTAATAACGAGCAGTACTTC.

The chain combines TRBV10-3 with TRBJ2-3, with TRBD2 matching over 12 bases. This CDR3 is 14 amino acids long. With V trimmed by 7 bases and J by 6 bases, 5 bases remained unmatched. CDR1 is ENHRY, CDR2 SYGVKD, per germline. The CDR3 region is CAIKTSGSEDTQYF. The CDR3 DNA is TGTGCCATCAAGACTAGCGGGAGTGAGGATACGCAGTATTTT.

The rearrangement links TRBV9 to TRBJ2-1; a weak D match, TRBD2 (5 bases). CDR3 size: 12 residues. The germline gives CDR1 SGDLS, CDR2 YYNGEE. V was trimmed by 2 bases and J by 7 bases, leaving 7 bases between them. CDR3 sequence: CASSVPGNEQFF. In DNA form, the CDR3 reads TGTGCCAGCAGCGTGCCGGGGAATGAGCAGTTCTTC.

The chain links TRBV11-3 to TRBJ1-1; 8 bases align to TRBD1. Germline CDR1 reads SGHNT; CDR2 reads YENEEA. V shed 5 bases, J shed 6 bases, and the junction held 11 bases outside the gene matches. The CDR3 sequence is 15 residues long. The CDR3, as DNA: TGTGCCAGCAGCCCCCGGACAGGGAGAGGCCCTGAAGCTTTCTTT. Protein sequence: CASSPRTGRGPEAFF.

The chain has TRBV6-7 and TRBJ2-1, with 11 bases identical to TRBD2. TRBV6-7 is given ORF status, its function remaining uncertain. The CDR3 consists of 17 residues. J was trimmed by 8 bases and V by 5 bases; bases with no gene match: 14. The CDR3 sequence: CASSGAHLTSGSYEQFF. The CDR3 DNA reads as TGTGCCAGCAGTGGCGCCCACTTAACTAGCGGGAGCTATGAGCAGTTCTTC.

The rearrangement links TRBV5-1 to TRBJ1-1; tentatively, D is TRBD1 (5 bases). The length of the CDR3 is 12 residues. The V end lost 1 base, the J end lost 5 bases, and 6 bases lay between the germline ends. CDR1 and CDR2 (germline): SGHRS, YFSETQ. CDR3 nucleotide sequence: TGCGCCAGCAGCTTGCAGGGTACTGAAGCTTTCTTT. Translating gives CASSLQGTEAFF.

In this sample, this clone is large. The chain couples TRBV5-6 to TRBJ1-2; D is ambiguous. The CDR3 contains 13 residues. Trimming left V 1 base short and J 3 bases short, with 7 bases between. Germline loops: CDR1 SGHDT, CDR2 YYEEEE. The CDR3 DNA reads TGTGCCAGCAGCTTGTACGGAGACTATGGCTACACCTTC. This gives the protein CASSLYGDYGYTF.